A selection of T cell receptor beta chains follows, all from one sample in a study of cytomegalovirus exposure and HLA in healthy donors. TCRdb keeps only in-frame clones here, not all; method: immunoSEQ multiplex PCR. This table holds around 110,000 clones, 71% found once. The sequencing input was PBMCs. The receptor source for this set is a female donor in good health and CMV-seronegative. The CDR3 runs from the conserved cysteine through the conserved F or W. The D gene is left open where the match is weak. Where a row states a size, it is once, few, many or the class of an expanded clone; other rows omit it.

>TRBV11-2|TRBD2|TRBJ2-5|-
TGTGCCAGCGAACATCGGGGACTAGCGGGAGGGCTATGGGGAGAGACCCAGTACTTC
CASEHRGLAGGLWGETQYF
>TRBV4-3|-|TRBJ2-5|-
TGCGCCAGCAGCCCGCTGGGGGAGGTTGGTGAGACCCAGTACTTC
CASSPLGEVGETQYF
>TRBV19|TRBD2|TRBJ2-2|-
TGTGCCAGTAGACTTCGGACTAGCGGGAGCGGCGGGGAGCTGTTTTTT
CASRLRTSGSGGELFF
>TRBV5-1|-|TRBJ1-1|-
TGCGCCAGCAGCCGAGGGACTGAAGCTTTCTTT
CASSRGTEAFF
>TRBV5-1|-|TRBJ2-7|few
TGCGCCAGCCGCTTTGGTGGAGGGTCAGGCTACGAGCAGTACTTC
CASRFGGGSGYEQYF
>TRBV7-2|-|TRBJ2-1|few
TGTGCCAGCAGCCACACTAGAGGGTCCTACAATGAGCAGTTCTTC
CASSHTRGSYNEQFF
>TRBV6-1|-|TRBJ2-2|once
TGTGCCAGCAAAGGGGGAAGCACCGGGGAGCTGTTTTTT
CASKGGSTGELFF
>TRBV29-1|-|TRBJ1-1|-
TGCAGCGTTTTCCCGCCGCTGGGCGTGGACACTGAAGCTTTCTTT
CSVFPPLGVDTEAFF
>TRBV9|-|TRBJ2-3|-
TGTGCCAGCAGCTCTGAGATGCGGGATACGCAGTATTTT
CASSSEMRDTQYF
>TRBV7-9|TRBD2|TRBJ2-2|-
TGTGCCAGCAGCAGACTAGCGGGAGCGGGGGAGCTGTTTTTT
CASSRLAGAGELFF
>TRBV2|-|TRBJ1-1|once
TGTGCCAGCACAGTGTCCACTGAAGCTTTCTTT
CASTVSTEAFF
>TRBV27|TRBD2|TRBJ2-3|-
TGTGCCAGCAGTATGTCCAAGGGACTAGCGGACACAGATACGCAGTATTTT
CASSMSKGLADTDTQYF
>TRBV19|-|TRBJ1-2|few
TGTGCCAGTAGCCAATACGGACAGACATACTATGGCTACACCTTC
CASSQYGQTYYGYTF
>TRBV7-3|TRBD2|TRBJ2-2|-
TGTGCCAGCAGCTTAAGCGGACTAGCGGGAGCTGGGGAGCTGTTTTTT
CASSLSGLAGAGELFF
>TRBV9|TRBD2|TRBJ2-7|-
TGTGCCAGCAGCGTAGGTGATAGCGGGAGCAACGAGCAGTACTTC
CASSVGDSGSNEQYF
>TRBV30|TRBD1|TRBJ1-1|-
TGTGCCTGGAGTCCGAAGGACAGGGGGCGAGGAGCTTTCTTT
CAWSPKDRGRGAFF
>TRBV5-5|-|TRBJ1-1|-
TGTGCCAGCAGCTACGGACACTCAAATGAAGCTTTCTTT
CASSYGHSNEAFF
>TRBV4-1|-|TRBJ2-5|-
TGCGCCAGCAGCCAAGATCCCACTAGGGCAGAGACCCAGTACTTC
CASSQDPTRAETQYF
>TRBV27|-|TRBJ2-4|-
TGTGCCAGCAGCACAGGAATAGCCAAAAACATTCAGTACTTC
CASSTGIAKNIQYF
>TRBV29-1|TRBD1|TRBJ2-1|once
TGCAGCGTTGGACAGGGGTTAAACAATGAGCAGTTCTTC
CSVGQGLNNEQFF
>TRBV7-8|TRBD1|TRBJ2-7|-
TGTGCCAGCAGCCCGCTGGGACAGGGTATCTACGAGCAGTACTTC
CASSPLGQGIYEQYF
>TRBV28|-|TRBJ1-1|-
TGTGCCAGCAGTTTACCCCGGCGGGCTGAAGCTTTCTTT
CASSLPRRAEAFF
>TRBV30|TRBD1|TRBJ2-1|-
TGTGCCTGGAGTGTACAGGGGCTCAATGAGCAGTTCTTC
CAWSVQGLNEQFF
>TRBV5-1|-|TRBJ1-1|-
TGCGCCAGCAGCTCATACAGAATGAACACTGAAGCTTTCTTT
CASSSYRMNTEAFF
>TRBV7-2|TRBD2|TRBJ2-7|-
TGTGCCAGCAGCTTCCTTTTAGCGGGAGGAGATTTAAACTACGAGCAGTACTTC
CASSFLLAGGDLNYEQYF
>TRBV28|TRBD1|TRBJ2-1|-
TGTGCCAGCAGTTTCTCAGGACAGGGGGCGAACAATGAGCAGTTCTTC
CASSFSGQGANNEQFF
>TRBV4-2|TRBD1|TRBJ2-6|once
TGTGCCAGCAGCCAAACTAACTCCGGGACAGGGGGTAGGGCCAACGTCCTGACTTTC
CASSQTNSGTGGRANVLTF
>TRBV28|TRBD1|TRBJ1-5|once
TGTGCCAGCAGGAACAGGGGCCGAAGCAATCAGCCCCAGCATTTT
CASRNRGRSNQPQHF
>TRBV14|TRBD1|TRBJ1-1|few
TGTGCCAGCAGCGAACAACCGGGACAGGGGTACACTGAAGCTTTCTTT
CASSEQPGQGYTEAFF
>TRBV5-8|TRBD2|TRBJ2-3|-
TGTGCCAGCAGCTTGGGACTAGCGGGAAGCACAGATACGCAGTATTTT
CASSLGLAGSTDTQYF
>TRBV19|-|TRBJ2-4|-
TGTGCCAGTAGTTTGGCAGGGTCGGACATTCAGTACTTC
CASSLAGSDIQYF
>TRBV30|TRBD1|TRBJ2-7|-
TGTGCCTGGAAGGGACAGGGGGAATACTACGAGCAGTACTTC
CAWKGQGEYYEQYF
>TRBV7-2|-|TRBJ1-2|-
TGTGCCAGCAGCTCATATGGGGCTTCTAATGGCTACACCTTC
CASSSYGASNGYTF
>TRBV7-9|TRBD1|TRBJ1-2|-
TGTGCCAGCAGCTTGGACAGGGTCTATGGCTACACCTTC
CASSLDRVYGYTF
>TRBV19|-|TRBJ2-6|-
TGTGCCAGTCAGGACAGATGGACCCTCTCTGGGGCCAACGTCCTGACTTTC
CASQDRWTLSGANVLTF
>TRBV30|-|TRBJ2-3|-
TGTGCCTTGCAGGGGGGAGTTGGAGATACGCAGTATTTT
CALQGGVGDTQYF
>TRBV2|-|TRBJ2-1|-
TGTGCCAGCAGTGTTCAGGCCAGCTCCTACAATGAGCAGTTCTTC
CASSVQASSYNEQFF
>TRBV29-1|TRBD1|TRBJ1-1|-
TGCAGCACTGAACAGGGGTCAATGGGCACTGAAGCTTTCTTT
CSTEQGSMGTEAFF
>TRBV19|TRBD1|TRBJ1-2|-
TGTGCCAGTAGGGCAGGGGGAGGATATGGCTACACCTTC
CASRAGGGYGYTF
>TRBV11-2|TRBD2|TRBJ2-5|-
TGTGCCACAGGAGGCGGGAGGGCCATTTCGGAAGAGACCCAGTACTTC
CATGGGRAISEETQYF
>TRBV7-2|TRBD2|TRBJ2-1|-
TGTGCCAGCAGCCCCCCAGGACTAGCGGGAGTTAATGAGCAGTTCTTC
CASSPPGLAGVNEQFF
>TRBV10-3|-|TRBJ2-3|-
TGTGCCATCAGTCGCGGAGGCACAGATACGCAGTATTTT
CAISRGGTDTQYF
>TRBV7-2|-|TRBJ2-1|-
TGTGCCAGCAGCTTAGGCGGGATCGCTGGAAATGAGCAGTTCTTC
CASSLGGIAGNEQFF
>TRBV19|-|TRBJ2-3|-
TGTGCCAGTAGTAGCGGACTACCCGAGGATACGCAGTATTTT
CASSSGLPEDTQYF